The text below deals with one TCR beta chain. The antigen is not known. PCR employed 60 Vbeta and 13 Jbeta primers. Sequenced by immunoSEQ multiplex PCR; TCRdb stores in-frame clones only, minus some. The profile shows about 200,000 clones, around 88% of them singletons. The entry originates in a study of cytomegalovirus exposure and HLA in healthy donors. Broader study findings: Later analysis indicated greater clonal expansion among HLA-associated TCR beta chains than among equally common other chains. Accurate prediction of most subjects' HLA-A and HLA-B alleles from TCR beta sequences was reported. The study designated over 150 TCR beta chains cytomegalovirus-associated. As a later analysis showed, a missense DCLRE1C variant was linked to trimming of TCR beta V- and J-genes.

This TCR came from a man aged 40-50 years in good health and CMV-seropositive. The sample comprised PBMCs.

In nucleotides, the CDR3 is TGTGCCAGCAGCCGGACAGGTCGGACAGATACGCAGTATTTT. Amino acids: CASSRTGRTDTQYF. The rearrangement links TRBV14 to TRBJ2-3; 7 bases line up with TRBD1. CDR1 SGHDN and CDR2 FVKESK come from the germline V gene. J gave up 3 bases and V 4 bases, and 4 bases lay outside the gene matches. The CDR3 extends over 14 amino acids.